This T cell receptor beta chain was captured by sequencing in a study of T-cell reconstitution after alpha-beta-depleted transplantation in children. During its preparation, the TCRbeta library received unique molecular identifiers. One entry per CDR3 protein, called by TCRdb with MiXCR from the PCR reads. The sample records about 580,000 distinct CDR3 sequences, roughly 23% being singletons. V gave up 4 bases and J gave up 4 bases, with 7 bases separating them. The CDR3 extends over 12 amino acids. Germline CDR1 is SGDLS and CDR2 is YYNGEE. Here the sequenced sample was PBMCs, mostly from graft donor cells, taken 360 days after TCRalphabeta/CD19-depleted stem cell transplant. The gene calls are TRBV9 and TRBJ2-3, with D hard to call. The TCR comes from a boy under two years old who had a stem cell transplant for acute myeloid leukemia, so the T cells may come from the graft donor. The CDR3 region has the DNA TGTGCCAGCAGCCCGAGCCCAGATACGCAGTATTTT. This codes for CASSPSPDTQYF.